This record covers a single T cell receptor beta chain. As yet, its antigen is unknown. This sample was included in a study of OX40 agonist ivuxolimab in advanced cancers. Whole-study context: An agonistic anti-OX40 (CD134) antibody, ivuxolimab, was used to treat the patients. Melanoma, hepatocellular carcinoma, head and neck or renal cell cancer occurred in dose-escalation patients.

The table came from immunoSEQ multiplex PCR; TCRdb's copy has only in-frame clones and leaves some out. The sample shows under 45,000 clones, nearly 80% of them seen only once. Notes on the study in general: Both CD4+ and CD8+ T cell populations in blood had undergone clonal expansion by week 6 at 0.1 to 3.0 mg/kg. Among the nonresponders, some also had low normalized T-cell clonal expansion.

Sequenced material: CD4+ or CD8+ T cells sorted from blood, taken in a trial of the OX40 agonist ivuxolimab. This TCR was sampled from an adult with an advanced solid tumor such as melanoma, head and neck, liver or kidney cancer.

CDR3 sequence reads: CASRPDRINQPQHF. CDR3 DNA sequence: TGTGCCAGCAGACCGGACAGAATTAATCAGCCCCAGCATTTT. V usage is TRBV2 and J usage is TRBJ1-5; D may be TRBD1 (6 bases). V was clipped by 6 bases and J by 4 bases, with 13 bases between them. The CDR3 covers 14 residues. Per the germline V gene, CDR1 is SNHLY and CDR2 is FYNNEI.